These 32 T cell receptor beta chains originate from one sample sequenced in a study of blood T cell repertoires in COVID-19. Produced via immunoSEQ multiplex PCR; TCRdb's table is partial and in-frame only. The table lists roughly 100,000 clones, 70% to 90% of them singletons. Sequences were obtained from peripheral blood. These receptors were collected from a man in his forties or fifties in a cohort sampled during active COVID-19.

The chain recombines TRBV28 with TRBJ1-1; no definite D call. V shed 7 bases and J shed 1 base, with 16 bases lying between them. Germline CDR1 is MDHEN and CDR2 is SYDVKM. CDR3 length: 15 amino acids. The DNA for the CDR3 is TGTGCCAGCAATTACCCATCTACAGCGAACACTGAAGCTTTCTTT. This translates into CASNYPSTANTEAFF.

The CDR3 loop reads CASSQEWPPLMETQYF. The CDR3 DNA reads as TGTGCCAGCAGCCAAGAGTGGCCACCTTTGATGGAGACCCAGTACTTC. The V gene is TRBV14, the J gene TRBJ2-5; D uncertain. The CDR3 contains 16 residues. Trimming left V 0 bases short and J 5 bases short, with 16 bases between. The V gene's germline CDR1 is SGHDN and CDR2 FVKESK.

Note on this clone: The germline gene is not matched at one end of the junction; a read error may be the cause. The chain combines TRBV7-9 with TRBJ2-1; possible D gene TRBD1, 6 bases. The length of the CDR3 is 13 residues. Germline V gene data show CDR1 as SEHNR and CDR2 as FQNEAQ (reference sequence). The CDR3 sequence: CASRQGLATEEFF. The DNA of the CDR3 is TGTGCCAGCCGGCAGGGGTTAGCAACTGAGGAGTTCTTC.

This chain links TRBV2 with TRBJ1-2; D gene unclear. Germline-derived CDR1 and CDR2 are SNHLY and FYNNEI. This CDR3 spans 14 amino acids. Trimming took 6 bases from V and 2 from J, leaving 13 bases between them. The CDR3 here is CASSESQINYGYTF. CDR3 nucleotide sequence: TGTGCCAGCAGCGAATCGCAGATAAACTATGGCTACACCTTC.

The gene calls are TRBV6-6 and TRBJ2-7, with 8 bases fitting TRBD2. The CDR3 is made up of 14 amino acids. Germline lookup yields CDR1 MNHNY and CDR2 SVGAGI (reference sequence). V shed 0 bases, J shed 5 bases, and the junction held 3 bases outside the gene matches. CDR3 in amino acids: CASSYSPGLDEQYF. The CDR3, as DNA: TGTGCCAGCAGTTACTCTCCGGGACTAGACGAGCAGTACTTC.

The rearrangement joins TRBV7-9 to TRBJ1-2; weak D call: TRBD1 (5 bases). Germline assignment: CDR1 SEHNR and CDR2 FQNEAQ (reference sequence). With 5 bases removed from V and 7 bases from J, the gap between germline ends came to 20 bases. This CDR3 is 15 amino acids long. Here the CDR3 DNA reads TGTGCCAGCAGCCCCGTTTCGGGGGAGTATAGTGGCTACACCTTC. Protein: CASSPVSGEYSGYTF.

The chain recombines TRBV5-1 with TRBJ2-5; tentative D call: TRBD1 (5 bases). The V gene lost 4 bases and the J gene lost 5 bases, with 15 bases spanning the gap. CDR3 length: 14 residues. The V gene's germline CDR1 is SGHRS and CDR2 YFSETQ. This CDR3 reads CASSPDGAAETQYF. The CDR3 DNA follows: TGCGCCAGCAGCCCCGATGGGGCTGCGGAGACCCAGTACTTC.

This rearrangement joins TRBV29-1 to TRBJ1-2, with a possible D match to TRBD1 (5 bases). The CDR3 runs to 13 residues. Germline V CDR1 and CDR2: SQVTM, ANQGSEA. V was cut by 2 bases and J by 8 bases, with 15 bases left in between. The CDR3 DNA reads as TGCAGCGTTGAATGGCAGGGAAGGAAGGGCTACACCTTC. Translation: CSVEWQGRKGYTF.

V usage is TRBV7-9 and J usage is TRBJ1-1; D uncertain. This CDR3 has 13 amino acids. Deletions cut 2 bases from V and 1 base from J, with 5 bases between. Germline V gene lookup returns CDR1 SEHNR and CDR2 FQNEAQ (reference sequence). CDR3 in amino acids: CASSLSGNTEAFF. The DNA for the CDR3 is TGTGCCAGCAGCTTATCAGGGAACACTGAAGCTTTCTTT.

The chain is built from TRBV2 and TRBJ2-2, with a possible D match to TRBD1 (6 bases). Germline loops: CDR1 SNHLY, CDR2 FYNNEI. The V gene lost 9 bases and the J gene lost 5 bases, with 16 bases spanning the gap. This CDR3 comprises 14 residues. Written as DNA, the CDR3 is TGTGCCAGTCAACAGGGCAGGTGGACCGGGGAGCTGTTTTTT. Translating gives CASQQGRWTGELFF.

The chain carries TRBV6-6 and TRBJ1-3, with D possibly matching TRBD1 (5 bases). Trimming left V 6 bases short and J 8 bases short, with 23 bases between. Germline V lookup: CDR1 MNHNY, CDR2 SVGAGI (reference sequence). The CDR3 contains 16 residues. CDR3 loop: CASRPPGNLQGDTIYF. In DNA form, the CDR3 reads TGTGCCAGCAGGCCCCCGGGCAACCTCCAAGGGGACACCATATATTTT.

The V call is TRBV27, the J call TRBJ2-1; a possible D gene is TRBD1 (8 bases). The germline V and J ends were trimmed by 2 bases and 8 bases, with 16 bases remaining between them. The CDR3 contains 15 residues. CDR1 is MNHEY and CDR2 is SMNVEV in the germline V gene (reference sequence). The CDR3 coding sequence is TGTGCCAGCAGTTTACCCCAACAGGGGGGGCATGAGCAGTTCTTC. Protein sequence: CASSLPQQGGHEQFF.

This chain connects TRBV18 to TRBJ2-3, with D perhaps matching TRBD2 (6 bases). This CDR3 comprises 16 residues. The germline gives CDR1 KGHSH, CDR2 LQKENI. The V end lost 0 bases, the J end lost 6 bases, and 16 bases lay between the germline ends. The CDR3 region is CASSPPGGRTMDTQYF. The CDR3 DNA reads TGTGCCAGCTCACCACCGGGGGGACGGACCATGGATACGCAGTATTTT.

The CDR3 coding sequence is TGTGCCAGCAGTTTCGGGATCGGGTATGGCTACACCTTC. This sequence encodes CASSFGIGYGYTF. The chain recombines TRBV27 with TRBJ1-2; no reliable D call. The germline gives CDR1 MNHEY, CDR2 SMNVEV (reference sequence). There are 13 residues in the CDR3. Trimming took 3 bases from V and 5 from J, leaving 10 bases between them.

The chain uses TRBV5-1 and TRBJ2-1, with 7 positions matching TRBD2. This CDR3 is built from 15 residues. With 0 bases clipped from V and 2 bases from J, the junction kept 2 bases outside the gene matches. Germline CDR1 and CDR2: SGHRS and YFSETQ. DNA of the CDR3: TGCGCCAGCAGCTTGGTGCGGGGGACCTACAATGAGCAGTTCTTC. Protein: CASSLVRGTYNEQFF.

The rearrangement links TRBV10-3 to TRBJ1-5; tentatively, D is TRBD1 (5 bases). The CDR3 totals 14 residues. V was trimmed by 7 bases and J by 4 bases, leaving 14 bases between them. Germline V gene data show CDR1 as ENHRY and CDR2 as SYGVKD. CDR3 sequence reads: CAIKGNSGNQPQHF. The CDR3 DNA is TGTGCCATCAAAGGCAACTCAGGGAATCAGCCCCAGCATTTT.

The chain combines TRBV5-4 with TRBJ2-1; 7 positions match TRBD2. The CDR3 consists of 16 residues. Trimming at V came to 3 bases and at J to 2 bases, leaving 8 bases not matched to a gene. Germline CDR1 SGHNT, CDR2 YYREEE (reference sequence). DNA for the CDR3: TGTGCCAGCAGCTCCCGGAGCGGGGAAACCTACAATGAGCAGTTCTTC. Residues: CASSSRSGETYNEQFF.

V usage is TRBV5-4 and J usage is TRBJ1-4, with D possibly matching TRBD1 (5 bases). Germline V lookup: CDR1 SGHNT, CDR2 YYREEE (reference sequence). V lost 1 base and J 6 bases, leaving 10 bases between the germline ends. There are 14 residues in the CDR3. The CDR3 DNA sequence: TGTGCCAGCAGCTTGAGGGGAGGAGATGAAAAACTGTTTTTT. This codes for CASSLRGGDEKLFF.

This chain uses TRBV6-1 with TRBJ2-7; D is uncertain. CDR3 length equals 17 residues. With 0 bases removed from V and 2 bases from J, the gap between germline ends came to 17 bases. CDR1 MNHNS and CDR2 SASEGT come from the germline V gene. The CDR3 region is CASSEAPRPTRTYEQYF. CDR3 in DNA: TGTGCCAGCAGTGAAGCCCCCAGGCCAACTCGCACCTACGAGCAGTACTTC.

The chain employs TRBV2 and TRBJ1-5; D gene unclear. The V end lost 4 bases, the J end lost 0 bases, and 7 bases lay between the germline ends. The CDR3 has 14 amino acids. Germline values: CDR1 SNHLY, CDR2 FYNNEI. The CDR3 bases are TGTGCCAGCAGTGGTCTAAGTAGCAATCAGCCCCAGCATTTT. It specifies CASSGLSSNQPQHF.

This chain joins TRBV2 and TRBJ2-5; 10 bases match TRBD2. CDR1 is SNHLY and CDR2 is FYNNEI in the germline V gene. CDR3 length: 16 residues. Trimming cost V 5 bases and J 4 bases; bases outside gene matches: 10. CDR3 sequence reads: CASSPTSGSPVETQYF. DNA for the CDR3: TGTGCCAGCAGTCCGACTAGCGGGTCACCTGTAGAGACCCAGTACTTC. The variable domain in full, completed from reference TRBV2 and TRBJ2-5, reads EPEVTQTPSHQVTQMGQEVILRCVPISNHLYFYWYRQILGQKVEFLVSFYNNEISEKSEIFDDQFSVERPDGSNFTLKIRSTKLEDSAMYFCASSPTSGSPVETQYFGPGTRLLVL.

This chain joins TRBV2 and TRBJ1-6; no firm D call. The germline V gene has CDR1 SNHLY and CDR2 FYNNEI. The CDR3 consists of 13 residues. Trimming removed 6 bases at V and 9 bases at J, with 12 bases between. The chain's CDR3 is CASRPLPGSPLHF. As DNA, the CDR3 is TGTGCCAGCAGACCCCTACCAGGTTCACCCCTCCACTTT.

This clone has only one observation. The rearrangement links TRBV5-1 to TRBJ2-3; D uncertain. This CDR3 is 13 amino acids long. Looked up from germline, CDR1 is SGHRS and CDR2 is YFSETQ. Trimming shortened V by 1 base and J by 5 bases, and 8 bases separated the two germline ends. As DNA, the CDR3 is TGCGCCAGCAGCTTGTCGGGTCTAGATACGCAGTATTTT. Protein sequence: CASSLSGLDTQYF.

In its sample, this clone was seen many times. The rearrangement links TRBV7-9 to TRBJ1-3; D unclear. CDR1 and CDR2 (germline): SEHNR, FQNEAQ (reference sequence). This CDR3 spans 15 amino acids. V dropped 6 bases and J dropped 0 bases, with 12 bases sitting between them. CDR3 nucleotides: TGTGCCAGCAGAGGATGGGCAGTCTCTGGAAACACCATATATTTT. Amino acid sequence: CASRGWAVSGNTIYF.

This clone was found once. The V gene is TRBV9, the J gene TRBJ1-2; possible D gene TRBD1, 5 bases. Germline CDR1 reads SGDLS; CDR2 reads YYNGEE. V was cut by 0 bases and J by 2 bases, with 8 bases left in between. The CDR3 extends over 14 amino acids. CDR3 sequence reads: CASSVVAGNYGYTF. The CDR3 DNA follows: TGTGCCAGCAGCGTAGTGGCAGGGAACTATGGCTACACCTTC.

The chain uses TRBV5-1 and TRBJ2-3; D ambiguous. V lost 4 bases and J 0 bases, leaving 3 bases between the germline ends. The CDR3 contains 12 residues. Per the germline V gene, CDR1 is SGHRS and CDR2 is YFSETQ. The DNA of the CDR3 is TGCGCCAGCAGCCTAAGCACAGATACGCAGTATTTT. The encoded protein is CASSLSTDTQYF.

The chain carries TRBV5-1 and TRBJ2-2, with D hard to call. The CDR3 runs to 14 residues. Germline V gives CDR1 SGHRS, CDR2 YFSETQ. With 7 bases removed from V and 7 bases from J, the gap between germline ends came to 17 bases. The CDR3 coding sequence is TGCGCCAGCGGCCAGTCGTCTTCGAACGGGGAGCTGTTTTTT. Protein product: CASGQSSSNGELFF.

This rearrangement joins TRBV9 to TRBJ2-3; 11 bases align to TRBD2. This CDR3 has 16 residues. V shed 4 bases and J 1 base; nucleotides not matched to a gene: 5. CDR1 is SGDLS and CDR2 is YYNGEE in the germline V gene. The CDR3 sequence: CASSYMGLAGTDTQYF. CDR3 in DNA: TGTGCCAGCAGCTACATGGGACTAGCGGGCACAGATACGCAGTATTTT.

The CDR3 loop reads CASSLPGLPEAFF. CDR3 sequence (DNA): TGTGCCAGCAGCTTACCCGGGTTGCCTGAAGCTTTCTTT. The chain joins TRBV7-2 to TRBJ1-1; D is unresolved. Germline-derived CDR1 and CDR2 are SGHTA and FQGNSA. The CDR3 sequence is 13 residues long. With 2 bases removed from V and 6 bases from J, the gap between germline ends came to 10 bases.

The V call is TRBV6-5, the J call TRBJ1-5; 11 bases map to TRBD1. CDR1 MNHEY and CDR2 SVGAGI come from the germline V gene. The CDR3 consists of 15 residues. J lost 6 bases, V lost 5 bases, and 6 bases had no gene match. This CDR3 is CASSPDRGLTQPQHF. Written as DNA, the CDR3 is TGTGCCAGCAGTCCGGACAGGGGGCTTACTCAGCCCCAGCATTTT.

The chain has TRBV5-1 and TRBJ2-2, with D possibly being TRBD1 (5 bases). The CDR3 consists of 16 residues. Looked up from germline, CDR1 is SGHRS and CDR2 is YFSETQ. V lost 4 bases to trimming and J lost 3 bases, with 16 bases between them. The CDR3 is CASSPAGHPDTGELFF. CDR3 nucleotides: TGCGCCAGCAGCCCAGCTGGACACCCCGACACCGGGGAGCTGTTTTTT.

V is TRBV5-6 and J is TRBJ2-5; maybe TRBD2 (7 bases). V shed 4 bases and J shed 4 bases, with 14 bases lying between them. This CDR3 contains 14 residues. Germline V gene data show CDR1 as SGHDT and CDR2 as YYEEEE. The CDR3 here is CASSGGAVRETQYF. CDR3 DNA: TGTGCCAGCAGCGGGGGGGCCGTTAGAGAGACCCAGTACTTC.